This T cell receptor beta chain was recovered during a study of control samples from healthy donors and cancer patients. The germline CDR1 and CDR2 sequences are SEHNR and FQNEAQ (reference sequence). The CDR3 length is 13 residues. Trimming left V 4 bases short and J 3 bases short, with 8 bases between. The table came from immunoSEQ multiplex PCR; TCRdb's copy has only in-frame clones and leaves some out. In the table there are roughly 130,000 clones, 70% to 90% of which are singletons. What was sequenced was blood. This clonotype was sampled from a man between 45 and 60 years old in good health. The chain uses TRBV7-9 and TRBJ2-3; D call uncertain. The chain's CDR3 is CASSSVRTDTQYF. For the CDR3, the DNA is TGTGCCAGCAGCTCGGTTAGAACAGATACGCAGTATTTT.